The clone carrying this T cell receptor (beta chain) was found many times. The V end was cut by 8 bases, the J end by 1 base, with 15 bases between. The germline CDR1 and CDR2 sequences are MNHNY and SVGAGI (reference sequence). The CDR3 is 15 residues long. The authors ran a second PCR of about 7 to 11 cycles using a sample-barcoded 5' primer and a J-beta primer mix. Every molecule of cDNA carried a tag from a template-switch adaptor with 12 random nucleotides. TCRdb re-called the 5' RACE reads through MiXCR, storing one row per CDR3 protein. The sample holds 550,000 to 800,000 distinct CDR3 sequences, 32% seen once. This record comes from a study of blood T cells in healthy people across ages. Healthy Caucasians from Russia aged 6 to 90 served as donors.

The TCR comes from a woman of 80 years or more in good health. The sequenced sample was blood. V and J are TRBV6-6 and TRBJ2-4; D is unclear. The CDR3 is CASLERSMAKNIQYF. The CDR3 DNA sequence: TGTGCCAGCCTGGAACGGTCGATGGCCAAAAACATTCAGTACTTC.